This TCR beta chain was identified during a study of OX40 agonist ivuxolimab in advanced cancers. Repertoires were generated with immunoSEQ multiplex PCR, while TCRdb's copy carries only in-frame clones and drops some. The sample includes fewer than 40,000 clones, 74% of them seen just once. The study, taken as a whole, reports: Clonal expansion was seen in CD4+ and CD8+ blood T cells by week 6 at 0.1 to 3.0 mg/kg.

A word on this clone: As yet, its antigen is unknown.

V was cut by 1 base and J by 0 bases, with 9 bases left in between. The length of the CDR3 is 15 residues. Looked up from germline, CDR1 is SNHLY and CDR2 is FYNNEI. V usage is TRBV2 and J usage is TRBJ1-2; the D is unclear. The specimen comprised CD4+ or CD8+ T cells sorted from blood, sampled in a trial of the OX40 agonist ivuxolimab. The sequence derives from an adult with an advanced solid tumor such as melanoma, head and neck, liver or kidney cancer. The CDR3 loop is CASSEVTIPNYGYTF. CDR3 in DNA: TGTGCCAGCAGTGAAGTTACAATTCCTAACTATGGCTACACCTTC.